Shown below are 27 T cell receptor beta chains from a single sample sequenced in a study of T cells in women clearing cervical HPV infection. TCRdb's table, derived via immunoSEQ multiplex PCR, lists solely in-frame clones and lacks some. In all, the sample yields over 45,000 clones. The sequenced sample was blood buffy coat. Receptors were obtained from a woman aged 18 to 69 with a cervical HPV16 infection that either progressed to CIN3+ or cleared (not recorded which).

On this clone itself: The read falls 3 residues short of the CDR3 end, and the missing part is taken from the germline J gene. The J gene is TRBJ2-1, the V gene TRBV20-1; D unclear. The CDR3 sequence is 14 residues long. Germline-derived CDR1 and CDR2 are DFQATT and SNEGSKA (reference sequence). Between the trimmed V and J ends, which lost 1 base and 8 bases, there was a span of 15 bases. CDR3 sequence: CSARAGPIRYEQFF. CDR3 bases read: TGCAGTGCTAGAGCGGGTCCGATTAGGTATGAG.

A remark on this clone: From the germline J gene comes the end of the CDR3, since the read stops 3 residues before it. The chain links TRBV10-1 to TRBJ1-5; D call uncertain. The V and J ends lost 5 bases and 4 bases respectively, with 6 bases between them. CDR3 length: 12 amino acids. CDR1 WNHNN and CDR2 SYGVQD come from the germline V gene (reference sequence). CDR3 DNA (partial): TGCGCCAGCAGTCGGGGAAATCAGCCC. It specifies CASSRGNQP. The whole CDR3 reads CASSRGNQPQHF.

A remark on this clone: The read terminates 3 residues ahead of where the CDR3 ends, so the germline J gene completes it. V usage is TRBV19 and J usage is TRBJ2-2; 7 bases align to TRBD2. With 5 bases clipped from V and 5 bases from J, the junction kept 5 bases outside the gene matches. Germline V gene data show CDR1 as LNHDA and CDR2 as SQIVND (reference sequence). This CDR3 comprises 14 residues. The CDR3 sequence: CASSSGGGTGELFF. The sequenced part of the CDR3 DNA is TGTGCCAGTAGTTCTGGGGGGGGAACCGGGGAG.

Turning to this clone: The observed sequence ends 3 residues before the CDR3 terminus, with the missing tail filled in from the germline J gene. The chain uses TRBV20-1 and TRBJ2-3, with a possible D match to TRBD2 (5 bases). CDR1 and CDR2 (germline): DFQATT, SNEGSKA (reference sequence). V lost 5 bases to trimming and J lost 2 bases, with 14 bases between them. The CDR3 is 14 amino acids. CDR3 in amino acids: CSAPRSGYTDTQYF. CDR3 DNA (partial): TGCAGTGCTCCGCGTTCGGGGTACACAGATACG.

On this clone itself: The CDR3 goes on 3 residues after the read ends, and that part is filled in from the germline J gene. The chain links TRBV15 to TRBJ1-2; D gene unclear. The CDR3 extends over 15 amino acids. Germline-derived CDR1 and CDR2 are LNHNV and YYDKDF (reference sequence). The ends were cut back, 3 bases at V and 4 bases at J, with 15 bases in the middle. The CDR3 spells CATSSGARGTYGYTF. The CDR3 bases that were read are TGTGCCACCAGCAGTGGAGCCCGGGGTACCTATGGC.

Concerning this clone: The missing CDR3 end, 3 residues past where the read stops, is filled in from the germline J gene. The V and J genes are TRBV20-1 and TRBJ2-7; 9 bases agree with TRBD1. The CDR3 length is 15 residues. V trimming: 6 bases; J trimming: 6 bases; junction bases outside the gene matches: 15. Germline V gives CDR1 DFQATT, CDR2 SNEGSKA (reference sequence). The CDR3 sequence is CSADNRLGTGREQYF. The sequenced CDR3 bases are TGCAGTGCCGATAACAGACTCGGGACAGGGCGCGAG.

Concerning this clone itself: The read ends 3 residues shy of where the CDR3 ends; the end is completed using the germline J gene. The gene calls are TRBV2 and TRBJ2-7; TRBD2 matches at 7 bases. The ends lost 3 bases at V and 4 bases at J; junction bases unmatched: 12. From germline, CDR1 is SNHLY and CDR2 FYNNEI. The length of the CDR3 is 16 residues. CDR3: CASSDVGGRRSYEQYF. The CDR3 bases that were read are TGTGCCAGCAGTGACGTAGGCGGGAGACGATCTTACGAG.

In the case of this clone: Relative to the germline gene, one junction end is altered; a read error may explain this. The CDR3 goes on 3 residues after the read ends, and that part is filled in from the germline J gene. This chain links TRBV4-2 with TRBJ1-1; TRBD1 matches at 10 bases. Germline CDR1 reads LGHNA; CDR2 reads YNFKEQ. The CDR3 is 18 amino acids. CDR3 DNA, as far as it was read: TGCGCCAGCAGCCAAGAATGGAGACAGGGGGCGGTGAACACTGAA. This sequence encodes CASSQEWRQGAVNTE. The entire CDR3 sequence reads CASSQEWRQGAVNTEAFF.

Turning to this clone: Read data end 3 residues before the CDR3 end; the end is taken from the germline J gene. The rearrangement links TRBV11-2 to TRBJ2-7; 12 bases agree with TRBD2. The germline V gene has CDR1 SGHAT and CDR2 FQNNGV. CDR3 length: 15 amino acids. With V trimmed by 5 bases and J by 5 bases, 7 bases remained unmatched. The CDR3 sequence is CASSLTSGRIHEQYF. Partial CDR3 DNA: TGTGCCAGCAGCCTCACTAGCGGGAGGATCCACGAG.

As for this clone: The read finishes 3 residues shy of the CDR3 end, and the germline J gene is used to complete it. The V gene is TRBV7-2, the J gene TRBJ2-3; TRBD1 matches at 7 bases. The CDR3 contains 15 residues. The germline V gene encodes CDR1 SGHTA and CDR2 FQGNSA. V trimming: 5 bases; J trimming: 3 bases; junction bases outside the gene matches: 8. The CDR3 bases that were read are TGTGCCAGCAGCCCCAGGGGGACCGAGACAGATACG. It specifies CASSPRGTETDT. From start to end, the CDR3 is CASSPRGTETDTQYF.

As for this clone: The read comes to an end 3 residues before the CDR3 does, leaving the germline J gene to fill in the end. The gene calls are TRBV6-2 or TRBV6-3 and TRBJ2-1; 7 bases map to TRBD2. Germline CDR1 MNHEY, CDR2 SVGEGT. This CDR3 is 15 amino acids long. V was clipped by 6 bases and J by 0 bases; unmatched bases: 5. CDR3 sequence reads: CASSSGTFSYNEQFF. The sequenced CDR3 bases are TGTGCCAGCAGCAGCGGGACTTTCTCCTACAATGAG.

Of note for this clone: The read stops 3 residues short of the end of the CDR3; the missing end is completed from the germline J gene. The chain couples TRBV2 to TRBJ2-7, with a possible D match to TRBD1 (6 bases). The V end was cut by 4 bases, the J end by 0 bases, with 10 bases between. The CDR3 length is 14 residues. Germline-derived CDR1 and CDR2 are SNHLY and FYNNEI. CDR3 bases read: TGTGCCAGCAGTGGGACAGTCAGCTCCTACGAG. Amino acids: CASSGTVSSYE. The complete CDR3 reads CASSGTVSSYEQYF.

Concerning this clone: An end of the junction does not agree with germline; a read error may underlie this. Sequencing ends 3 residues short of the CDR3 end; the germline J gene provides the rest. This chain links TRBV4-2 with TRBJ2-7; 9 bases match TRBD1. This CDR3 spans 16 amino acids. CDR1 and CDR2 from the germline V gene are LGHNA and YNFKEQ. The CDR3 bases that were read are TGCGCCAGCAGCCAAGTGTTTGGACAGGGGTACAACGAG. It translates to CASSQVFGQGYNE. The full CDR3 protein reads CASSQVFGQGYNEQYF.

About this clone: The read finishes 3 residues shy of the CDR3 end, and the germline J gene is used to complete it. The genes are TRBV19 and TRBJ2-2; 7 nucleotides line up with TRBD2. The germline CDR1 and CDR2 sequences are LNHDA and SQIVND (reference sequence). The ends lost 3 bases at V and 6 bases at J; junction bases unmatched: 7. The CDR3 is 15 residues long. The CDR3 sequence: CASSIWREQPGELFF. The part of the CDR3 DNA that was read is TGTGCCAGTAGTATTTGGCGGGAGCAACCCGGGGAG.

Worth noting for this clone: From the germline J gene comes the end of the CDR3, since the read stops 3 residues before it. V is TRBV6-4 and J is TRBJ2-1; 11 bases fit TRBD2. The CDR3 is 15 amino acids. Looked up from germline, CDR1 is MRHNA and CDR2 is SNTAGT. V dropped 6 bases and J dropped 5; count of bases not matched to a gene: 6. The CDR3 sequence is CASRVLAGGNNEQFF. The CDR3 DNA, read in part, is TGTGCCAGCAGAGTCCTAGCGGGGGGAAACAATGAG.

A word on this clone: The CDR3 is cut off 3 residues early in the read; its end comes from the germline J gene. V is TRBV7-3 and J is TRBJ2-1; 8 bases map to TRBD1. The V gene's germline CDR1 is SGHTA and CDR2 FQGTGA. J lost 7 bases, V lost 4 bases, and 6 bases had no gene match. The CDR3 has 14 residues. The part of the CDR3 DNA that was read is TGTGCCAGCAGCTCCCAGGGGGCATGGAATGAG. Translation: CASSSQGAWNE. The CDR3 in its entirety is CASSSQGAWNEQFF.

For this clone: The CDR3 end falls 3 residues outside the read, so it is completed with the germline J gene. The chain is built from TRBV28 and TRBJ1-2, with D possibly matching TRBD1 (5 bases). V was cut by 2 bases and J by 7 bases, with 8 bases left in between. Germline assignment: CDR1 MDHEN and CDR2 SYDVKM. The CDR3 runs to 12 residues. CDR3 region: CASSLGGAGYTF. Partial CDR3 DNA: TGTGCCAGCAGTTTAGGCGGGGCTGGC.

On this clone itself: The CDR3 goes on 3 residues after the read ends, and that part is filled in from the germline J gene. The chain links TRBV28 to TRBJ1-2; no firm D call. This CDR3 contains 13 residues. V was pared by 6 bases and J by 4 bases, with 12 bases between. Germline assignment: CDR1 MDHEN and CDR2 SYDVKM. The sequenced CDR3 bases are TGTGCCAGCAGGCCTCCCGGTGCCTATGGC. As protein: CASRPPGAYG. The CDR3 in its entirety is CASRPPGAYGYTF.

For this clone: The read gets to within 3 residues of the CDR3 end, and the germline J gene fills in the rest. The rearrangement joins TRBV30 to TRBJ1-2; D perhaps matches TRBD1 (5 bases). Germline CDR1 and CDR2: GTSNPN and SVGIG (reference sequence). This CDR3 contains 16 residues. V dropped 3 bases and J dropped 0 bases, with 17 bases sitting between them. The DNA read from the CDR3 is TGTGCCTGGAGACCAAACCAGGGCCCAGCTAACTATGGC. Its translation: CAWRPNQGPANYG. From start to end, the CDR3 is CAWRPNQGPANYGYTF.

Worth noting for this clone: Sequencing ends 3 residues short of the CDR3 end; the germline J gene provides the rest. The chain combines TRBV18 with TRBJ2-5, with 7 bases fitting TRBD2. The V gene end was trimmed by 3 bases and the J gene end by 2 bases; junction bases not matched to a gene: 3. The CDR3 runs to 14 residues. Germline loops: CDR1 KGHSH, CDR2 LQKENI. The CDR3 sequence is CASSPRESQETQYF. CDR3 DNA (partial): TGTGCCAGCTCACCGCGGGAGAGTCAAGAGACC.

As concerns this clone: The CDR3 end falls 3 residues outside the read, so it is completed with the germline J gene. The V call is TRBV4-2, the J call TRBJ1-2; TRBD1 agrees at 10 bases. Germline CDR1 and CDR2: LGHNA and YNFKEQ. This CDR3 region has 14 residues. Trimming at V came to 5 bases and at J to 1 base, leaving 1 base not matched to a gene. CDR3 in amino acids: CASSGQGGNYGYTF. CDR3 DNA, as far as it was read: TGTGCCAGCAGCGGACAGGGGGGTAACTATGGC.

Measured by frequency, this clone is medium-sized. The read terminates 3 residues before the CDR3 end, so the remaining end is supplied by the germline J gene. The chain carries TRBV20-1 and TRBJ2-3, with 10 nucleotides matching TRBD2. The CDR3 runs to 13 residues. CDR1 is DFQATT and CDR2 is SNEGSKA in the germline V gene (reference sequence). Trimming cost V 4 bases and J 4 bases; bases outside gene matches: 2. Partial CDR3 DNA: TGCAGTGCTAAAGCGGGGGGGTCAGATACG. This encodes CSAKAGGSDT. The entire CDR3 reads CSAKAGGSDTQYF.

Of note for this clone: From the germline J gene comes the end of the CDR3, since the read stops 3 residues before it. The chain employs TRBV20-1 and TRBJ2-2, with 10 nucleotides matching TRBD2. The CDR3 is 17 amino acids. Germline loops: CDR1 DFQATT, CDR2 SNEGSKA (reference sequence). J lost 3 bases, V lost 3 bases, and 10 bases had no gene match. Here the CDR3 reads CSARKAAGGQYTGELFF. The CDR3 bases that were read are TGCAGTGCTAGGAAGGCAGCGGGAGGGCAGTACACCGGGGAG.

Of note for this clone: Sequencing ends 3 residues short of the CDR3 end; the germline J gene provides the rest. The V and J genes are TRBV14 and TRBJ1-3; 7 bases align to TRBD1. The CDR3 consists of 20 residues. CDR1 and CDR2 from the germline V gene are SGHDN and FVKESK. Unmatched junction bases numbered 18, after V lost 0 bases and J lost 4 bases. The sequenced CDR3 bases are TGTGCCAGCAGCCAAGACCTCATTTCCTTGGGGACAGCCGAGGGAAACACC. This codes for CASSQDLISLGTAEGNT. The full CDR3 is CASSQDLISLGTAEGNTIYF.

A note on this clone: Read sequence stops 3 residues before the CDR3 end, and the germline J gene provides the missing end. The rearrangement uses TRBV2 and TRBJ2-1; 12 nucleotides align to TRBD2. With V trimmed by 6 bases and J by 8 bases, 8 bases remained unmatched. Germline assignment: CDR1 SNHLY and CDR2 FYNNEI. The CDR3 totals 15 residues. CDR3 in amino acids: CASRAGLAGFDEQFF. The DNA read from the CDR3 is TGTGCCAGCAGGGCGGGACTAGCGGGTTTCGATGAG.

Details on this clone: Its ends do not fully match the called genes, so a read error is possible. The observed sequence ends 3 residues before the CDR3 terminus, with the missing tail filled in from the germline J gene. The chain recombines TRBV5-6 with TRBJ1-2, with D unresolved. Per the germline V gene, CDR1 is SGHDT and CDR2 is YYEEEE. The CDR3 has 13 residues. The CDR3 reads CASNLRANYGYTF. The CDR3 bases that were read are TGTGCCAGCAACTTGCGGGCTAACTATGGC. The full variable domain, completed using reference TRBV5-6 and TRBJ1-2, is DAGVTQSPTHLIKTRGQQVTLRCSPKSGHDTVSWYQQALGQGPQFIFQYYEEEERQRGNFPDRFSGHQFPNYSSELNVNALLLGDSALYLCASNLRANYGYTFGSGTRLTVV.

With regard to this clone: The read ends 3 residues before the CDR3 terminus; that terminus is restored from the germline J gene. The rearrangement links TRBV7-6 to TRBJ2-3; tentatively, D is TRBD1 (8 bases). This CDR3 has 16 amino acids. Trimming left V 4 bases short and J 3 bases short, with 17 bases between. Germline V gene data show CDR1 as SGHVS and CDR2 as FNYEAQ. The CDR3 sequence is CASSSHRGGTTDTQYF. Incomplete CDR3 DNA: TGTGCCAGCAGCTCCCACAGGGGGGGTACGACAGATACG.